The 29 T cell receptor beta chains below were found in one sample sequenced in a study of control samples from healthy donors and cancer patients. Sequencing used immunoSEQ multiplex PCR; TCRdb keeps in-frame clones, though not all of them. The sample holds around 120,000 clones, roughly 91% seen once. Sequenced material: PBMCs. The receptors derive from a man aged 45-65 years with head and neck cancer.

J is TRBJ2-5 and V is TRBV24-1, with TRBD2 matching over 9 bases. Per germline, CDR1 KGHDR and CDR2 SFDVKD. The CDR3 consists of 16 residues. V shed 1 base, J shed 2 bases, and the junction held 4 bases outside the gene matches. The CDR3 DNA reads TGTGCCACCAGTGATTTCGGAGCGGGGGGACAAGAGACCCAGTACTTC. This codes for CATSDFGAGGQETQYF.

The genes are TRBV18 and TRBJ2-2, with D possibly TRBD1 on 7 matching bases. The germline V gene has CDR1 KGHSH and CDR2 LQKENI. The CDR3 contains 15 residues. V lost 3 bases, J lost 4 bases, and 12 bases lay in between. CDR3 protein: CASSPSQGGTGELFF. In DNA form, the CDR3 reads TGTGCCAGCTCACCCTCGCAGGGGGGCACCGGGGAGCTGTTTTTT.

The V gene is TRBV7-9, the J gene TRBJ1-6; D ambiguous. CDR3 length: 14 residues. Per the germline V gene, CDR1 is SEHNR and CDR2 is FQNEAQ (reference sequence). Trimming stripped 5 bases from V and 7 bases from J, with 12 bases between. The CDR3 region has the DNA TGTGCCAGCAGCCCCAGTCCGTGGAATTCACCCCTCCACTTT. Amino acids: CASSPSPWNSPLHF. The full variable domain, in which reference TRBV7-9 and TRBJ1-6 provide the parts outside the CDR3, is DTGVSQNPRHKITKRGQNVTFRCDPISEHNRLYWYRQTLGQGPEFLTYFQNEAQLEKSRLLSDRFSAERPKGSFSTLEIQRTEQGDSAMYLCASSPSPWNSPLHFGNGTRLTVT.

This chain connects TRBV14 to TRBJ2-3, with D possibly being TRBD2 (6 bases). This CDR3 comprises 15 residues. The V end was cut by 5 bases, the J end by 3 bases, with 15 bases between. Germline-derived CDR1 and CDR2 are SGHDN and FVKESK. In DNA, the CDR3 is TGTGCCAGCAGCTTGACACTAGCCCCTACAGATACGCAGTATTTT. Residues: CASSLTLAPTDTQYF.

About this clone itself: Other nucleotide sequences in the sample specify the same CDR3. The chain combines TRBV5-1 with TRBJ1-2, with 8 bases lining up with TRBD1. Germline CDR1 reads SGHRS; CDR2 reads YFSETQ. This CDR3 comprises 13 residues. The junction had 2 bases not matched to a gene; V was cut back by 4 bases and J by 3 bases. The CDR3 sequence is CASSTQGDYGYTF. CDR3 nucleotide sequence: TGCGCCAGCAGCACACAGGGGGACTATGGCTACACCTTC. Full variable domain (missing parts from reference TRBV5-1 and TRBJ1-2): KAGVTQTPRYLIKTRGQQVTLSCSPISGHRSVSWYQQTPGQGLQFLFEYFSETQRNKGNFPGRFSGRQFSNSRSEMNVSTLELGDSALYLCASSTQGDYGYTFGSGTRLTVV.

This rearrangement joins TRBV7-3 to TRBJ2-5, with 8 bases matching TRBD1. V was clipped by 5 bases and J by 5 bases; unmatched bases: 7. This CDR3 spans 14 amino acids. Germline CDR1 and CDR2: SGHTA and FQGTGA. The CDR3 bases are TGTGCCAGCAGCACGACAGGGACAGGCGAGACCCAGTACTTC. Encoded protein: CASSTTGTGETQYF.

CDR3 region: CASSQDWPSGANVLTF. CDR3 in DNA: TGTGCCAGCAGCCAAGATTGGCCATCGGGGGCCAACGTCCTGACTTTC. The chain couples TRBV14 to TRBJ2-6; no clear D gene. The CDR3 sequence is 16 residues long. The V and J ends lost 0 bases and 4 bases respectively, with 10 bases between them. Germline CDR1 is SGHDN and CDR2 is FVKESK. The full variable domain, with the rest looked up from reference TRBV14 and TRBJ2-6, is EAGVTQFPSHSVIEKGQTVTLRCDPISGHDNLYWYRRVMGKEIKFLLHFVKESKQDESGMPNNRFLAERTGGTYSTLKVQPAELEDSGVYFCASSQDWPSGANVLTFGAGSRLTVL.

V gene TRBV7-9 combines with J gene TRBJ2-5; D is possibly TRBD1 (5 bases). The V end was cut by 8 bases, the J end by 8 bases, with 21 bases between. Per germline, CDR1 SEHNR and CDR2 FQNEAQ (reference sequence). The CDR3 sequence is 14 residues long. CDR3 nucleotides: TGTGCCAGCCTCGACTTGCGCAGGGTAGCAACCCAGTACTTC. Amino acids: CASLDLRRVATQYF.

This chain uses TRBV7-2 with TRBJ2-7, with D possibly matching TRBD1 (6 bases). This CDR3 has 15 amino acids. The germline V and J ends were trimmed by 1 base and 3 bases, with 13 bases remaining between them. Germline values: CDR1 SGHTA, CDR2 FQGNSA. CDR3 sequence (DNA): TGTGCCAGCAGCTTAGTGGCCAGGGGAGACTACGAGCAGTACTTC. Its protein is CASSLVARGDYEQYF. Variable domain in full (rest from reference TRBV7-2 and TRBJ2-7): GAGVSQSPSNKVTEKGKDVELRCDPISGHTALYWYRQSLGQGLEFLIYFQGNSAPDKSGLPSDRFSAERTGGSVSTLTIQRTQQEDSAVYLCASSLVARGDYEQYFGPGTRLTVT.

The count of this clone is one. V usage is TRBV7-6 and J usage is TRBJ2-3, with 7 bases fitting TRBD2. In germline, CDR1 is SGHVS, CDR2 FNYEAQ. The length of the CDR3 is 14 residues. V was clipped by 5 bases and J by 5 bases; unmatched bases: 7. CDR3 loop: CASSRDLAGDTQYF. The CDR3 nucleotides read TGTGCCAGCAGCCGAGACTTAGCGGGAGATACGCAGTATTTT. Using reference TRBV7-6 and TRBJ2-3 for the parts outside the CDR3, the full variable domain is GAGVSQSPRYKVTKRGQDVALRCDPISGHVSLYWYRQALGQGPEFLTYFNYEAQQDKSGLPNDRFSAERPEGSISTLTIQRTEQRDSAMYRCASSRDLAGDTQYFGPGTRLTVL.

The chain couples TRBV7-2 to TRBJ1-1; D not resolved. The V gene's germline CDR1 is SGHTA and CDR2 FQGNSA. V was trimmed by 3 bases and J by 1 base, leaving 6 bases between them. CDR3 length equals 13 residues. The CDR3 sequence is CASSFAKNTEAFF. As DNA, the CDR3 is TGTGCCAGCAGCTTTGCGAAGAACACTGAAGCTTTCTTT.

The chain links TRBV7-2 to TRBJ2-7; D not resolved. The CDR3 loop spans 12 amino acids. V lost 0 bases, J lost 2 bases, and 2 bases lay in between. Germline loops: CDR1 SGHTA, CDR2 FQGNSA. CDR3 DNA sequence: TGTGCCAGCAGCTTAGCTACCTACGAGCAGTACTTC. It codes for CASSLATYEQYF.

This clone appeared a single time. This chain joins TRBV6-5 and TRBJ1-2, with a weak D call TRBD1 (5 bases). The CDR3 is made up of 12 amino acids. In germline, CDR1 is MNHEY, CDR2 SVGAGI. Trimming left V 6 bases short and J 8 bases short, with 13 bases between. CDR3 DNA sequence: TGTGCCAGCAGCCCCTTACGGGGGGGCTACACCTTC. Its protein is CASSPLRGGYTF.

The chain couples TRBV9 to TRBJ2-7, with D tentatively TRBD1 (6 bases). CDR3 length equals 15 residues. The V end was cut by 4 bases, the J end by 0 bases, with 14 bases between. The germline V gene encodes CDR1 SGDLS and CDR2 YYNGEE. CDR3 in DNA: TGTGCCAGCAGCCCCTCCCAGGGGTTCTCCTACGAGCAGTACTTC. The encoded protein is CASSPSQGFSYEQYF.

J is TRBJ2-5 and V is TRBV14; no clear D. Germline values: CDR1 SGHDN, CDR2 FVKESK. The CDR3 has 16 amino acids. V lost 1 base and J lost 1, with 13 bases in between. CDR3 nucleotides: TGTGCCAGCAGCCAAGGAGTCTTACGAACCCAAGAGACCCAGTACTTC. Translation gives CASSQGVLRTQETQYF.

The J gene is TRBJ2-2, the V gene TRBV11-3, with D possibly called TRBD1 or TRBD2 (5 bases each). CDR1 is SGHNT and CDR2 is YENEEA in the germline V gene. The CDR3 is 15 residues long. The V and J ends lost 3 bases and 3 bases respectively, with 11 bases between them. CDR3 nucleotides: TGTGCCAGCAGCTTCTCGGGACCAGACACCGGGGAGCTGTTTTTT. Encoded protein: CASSFSGPDTGELFF.

The chain uses TRBV10-3 and TRBJ1-1; unclear D gene. CDR1 ENHRY and CDR2 SYGVKD come from the germline V gene. V was trimmed by 3 bases and J by 4 bases, leaving 9 bases between them. The CDR3 sequence is 13 residues long. CDR3 region: CAISDLSGTEAFF. DNA of the CDR3: TGTGCCATCAGTGATTTAAGCGGCACTGAAGCTTTCTTT.

The chain combines TRBV11-2 with TRBJ2-1; D gene unclear. The CDR3 loop spans 12 amino acids. Trimming removed 3 bases at V and 7 bases at J, with 7 bases between. Germline V CDR1 and CDR2: SGHAT, FQNNGV. CDR3 amino acids: CASSFGVNEQFF. The DNA for the CDR3 is TGTGCCAGCAGCTTTGGTGTTAATGAGCAGTTCTTC.

The gene calls are TRBV6-2 or TRBV6-3 and TRBJ2-7; no definite D call. The CDR3 consists of 14 residues. V was trimmed by 2 bases and J by 0 bases, leaving 8 bases between them. The V gene's germline CDR1 is MNHEY and CDR2 SVGEGT. CDR3 amino acids: CASSYGPSSYEQYF. The CDR3 DNA reads as TGTGCCAGCAGTTACGGTCCTAGCTCCTACGAGCAGTACTTC.

The chain links TRBV7-8 to TRBJ2-1; TRBD1 might be the D (6 bases). The V gene's germline CDR1 is SGHVS and CDR2 FQNEAQ. The length of the CDR3 is 11 residues. V was pared by 8 bases and J by 6 bases, with 8 bases between. CDR3 sequence reads: CASLGGNEQFF. The CDR3, as DNA: TGTGCCAGCTTAGGGGGCAATGAGCAGTTCTTC.

The chain links TRBV30 to TRBJ2-1; 10 bases are a match to TRBD2. Germline CDR1 and CDR2: GTSNPN and SVGIG (reference sequence). Trimming at V came to 8 bases and at J to 10 bases, leaving 14 bases not matched to a gene. The CDR3 extends over 14 amino acids. The CDR3 bases are TGTGCCGGAGCTAGCGGGGGCGTCCGAAAGGAGCAGTTCTTC. It specifies CAGASGGVRKEQFF.

The rearrangement links TRBV15 to TRBJ1-1; TRBD1 might be the D (5 bases). The germline CDR1 and CDR2 sequences are LNHNV and YYDKDF (reference sequence). The CDR3 extends over 16 amino acids. V was clipped by 1 base and J by 0 bases, with 12 bases between them. The CDR3 sequence: CATSRGAGSLNTEAFF. CDR3 nucleotides: TGTGCCACCAGCAGAGGGGCAGGGTCCCTGAACACTGAAGCTTTCTTT.

V and J are TRBV7-2 and TRBJ2-1, with a possible D match to TRBD1 (5 bases). The germline gives CDR1 SGHTA, CDR2 FQGNSA. The ends were cut back, 3 bases at V and 5 bases at J, with 14 bases in the middle. This CDR3 has 15 amino acids. The CDR3 nucleotides read TGTGCCAGCAGCTTTACAGGAACAACTGACAATGAGCAGTTCTTC. Encoded protein: CASSFTGTTDNEQFF. The variable domain in full, completed from reference TRBV7-2 and TRBJ2-1, reads GAGVSQSPSNKVTEKGKDVELRCDPISGHTALYWYRQSLGQGLEFLIYFQGNSAPDKSGLPSDRFSAERTGGSVSTLTIQRTQQEDSAVYLCASSFTGTTDNEQFFGPGTRLTVL.

The chain has TRBV27 and TRBJ1-1; maybe TRBD1 (5 bases). CDR3 length: 15 amino acids. Germline CDR1 is MNHEY and CDR2 is SMNVEV (reference sequence). Trimming took off 8 bases at V and 0 bases at J, with 16 bases between the two ends. DNA of the CDR3: TGTGCCAGCGGTCCGACGGGACGGATGAACACTGAAGCTTTCTTT. Encoded protein: CASGPTGRMNTEAFF.

This clone was detected a few times. This sequence joins TRBV18 and TRBJ2-3; the D gene is possibly TRBD1 (7 bases). Germline CDR1 KGHSH, CDR2 LQKENI. The CDR3 length is 16 residues. Trimming removed 3 bases at V and 4 bases at J, with 17 bases between. CDR3 protein: CASSPEVRGRSDTQYF. The CDR3 coding sequence is TGTGCCAGCTCACCGGAAGTCAGGGGGAGGTCAGATACGCAGTATTTT. Variable domain in full (rest from reference TRBV18 and TRBJ2-3): NAGVMQNPRHLVRRRGQEARLRCSPMKGHSHVYWYRQLPEEGLKFMVYLQKENIIDESGMPKERFSAEFPKEGPSILRIQQVVRGDSAAYFCASSPEVRGRSDTQYFGPGTRLTVL.

V is TRBV7-9 and J is TRBJ2-1, with 12 nucleotides matching TRBD2. Trimming took 5 bases from V and 7 from J; bases not matched to a gene: 12. Germline CDR1 SEHNR, CDR2 FQNEAQ (reference sequence). The CDR3 runs to 17 residues. The chain's CDR3 is CASSPQSKTSGGNEQFF. Here the CDR3 DNA reads TGTGCCAGCAGCCCACAAAGTAAGACTAGCGGGGGAAATGAGCAGTTCTTC.

This chain joins TRBV19 and TRBJ2-2; D could derive from TRBD1 or TRBD2 (6 bases each). Per germline, CDR1 LNHDA and CDR2 SQIVND (reference sequence). The CDR3 length is 11 residues. V dropped 7 bases and J dropped 7 bases, with 7 bases sitting between them. CDR3 protein: CASKGGGELFF. The CDR3 DNA is TGTGCCAGTAAGGGGGGCGGGGAGCTGTTTTTT.

This clone has a single count. V and J are TRBV5-1 and TRBJ2-4; D may correspond to TRBD1 or TRBD2 (5 bases each). V was shortened by 1 base and J by 5 bases, with 10 bases between the two germline ends. The CDR3 covers 14 residues. Germline V gene lookup returns CDR1 SGHRS and CDR2 YFSETQ. CDR3 residues: CASSLRDGENIQYF. For the CDR3, the DNA is TGCGCCAGCAGCTTGCGGGACGGGGAAAACATTCAGTACTTC.

V gene TRBV3-1 (or the pseudogene TRBV3-2) combines with J gene TRBJ2-2, with 8 positions matching TRBD2. V lost 7 bases to trimming and J lost 8 bases; unmatched junction nucleotides: 12. Germline V gene data show CDR1 as LGHDT and CDR2 as YNNKEL (reference sequence). This CDR3 comprises 15 residues. The CDR3 reads CASTLSGMGSGELFF. In nucleotides, the CDR3 is TGTGCCAGCACCCTTAGCGGGATGGGGTCGGGGGAGCTGTTTTTT.